The 18 T cell receptor beta chains presented below share a single source sample, sequenced in a study of blood T cell repertoires in COVID-19. Only in-frame clones appear in the TCRdb table, and some are missing; sequencing was by immunoSEQ multiplex PCR. In the table there are over 150,000 clones, approximately 85% of which are singletons. Source material: peripheral blood. The receptors were gathered from a man in his 60s with COVID-19, enrolled during active disease.

The sample holds a few counts of this clone. The rearrangement joins TRBV6-6 to TRBJ1-1; D perhaps matches TRBD1 (6 bases). The CDR3 is 13 residues long. CDR1 and CDR2 from the germline V gene are MNHNY and SVGAGI (reference sequence). The germline V and J ends were trimmed by 5 bases and 6 bases, with 13 bases remaining between them. The CDR3, as DNA: TGTGCCAGCAGTAGAGGACAGTCATCTGAAGCTTTCTTT. Protein product: CASSRGQSSEAFF.

This clone has more than one count but fewer than ten. The chain couples TRBV6-6 to TRBJ1-6, with 10 bases that match TRBD1. Looked up from germline, CDR1 is MNHNY and CDR2 is SVGAGI (reference sequence). The length of the CDR3 is 13 residues. J lost 10 bases, V lost 7 bases, and 4 bases had no gene match. CDR3 nucleotide sequence: TGTGCCAGCACTGGGACAGGGGCGTCACCCCTCCACTTT. It encodes CASTGTGASPLHF.

This sequence joins TRBV19 and TRBJ2-3; 7 positions match TRBD1. Germline assignment: CDR1 LNHDA and CDR2 SQIVND (reference sequence). CDR3 length: 14 amino acids. Trimming cost V 4 bases and J 2 bases; bases outside gene matches: 3. The CDR3 is CASSKQGTTDTQYF. The CDR3 coding sequence is TGTGCCAGTAGTAAACAGGGGACCACAGATACGCAGTATTTT. The full variable domain, in which reference TRBV19 and TRBJ2-3 provide the parts outside the CDR3, is DGGITQSPKYLFRKEGQNVTLSCEQNLNHDAMYWYRQDPGQGLRLIYYSQIVNDFQKGDIAEGYSVSREKKESFPLTVTSAQKNPTAFYLCASSKQGTTDTQYFGPGTRLTVL.

This chain links TRBV7-9 with TRBJ1-3; TRBD1 might be the D (6 bases). The CDR3 consists of 17 residues. Germline-derived CDR1 and CDR2 are SEHNR and FQNEAQ (reference sequence). Between the trimmed V and J ends, which lost 4 bases and 0 bases, there was a span of 16 bases. This chain's CDR3 is CASSSMYRALSGNTIYF. Here the CDR3 DNA reads TGTGCCAGCAGCTCAATGTACAGGGCCCTCTCTGGAAACACCATATATTTT.

The CDR3 DNA is TGTGCCAGCAGTTACCGTCGAACAGGGGGAGGGTATGGCTACACCTTC. Amino acid sequence: CASSYRRTGGGYGYTF. The chain is built from TRBV6-5 and TRBJ1-2; the match to TRBD1 covers 8 bases. CDR1 is MNHEY, CDR2 SVGAGI, per germline. The CDR3 covers 16 residues. The J segment lost 5 bases and the V segment lost 2 bases, leaving 10 bases of the junction unmatched.

This chain uses TRBV23-1 with TRBJ2-5, with 10 bases lining up with TRBD2. TRBV23-1 is marked as an open reading frame, function uncertain. J lost 1 base, V lost 3 bases, and 14 bases had no gene match. This CDR3 contains 19 residues. CDR3 in DNA: TGCGCCAGCAGTCAGCCCGGAGCGGGGGGGTGTCAGCCCCAAGAGACCCAGTACTTC. This codes for CASSQPGAGGCQPQETQYF.

The V and J genes are TRBV7-9 and TRBJ1-1; D gene unclear. Per germline, CDR1 SEHNR and CDR2 FQNEAQ (reference sequence). V dropped 4 bases and J dropped 5 bases, with 8 bases sitting between them. The CDR3 runs to 12 residues. As DNA, the CDR3 is TGTGCCAGCAGCTGGAGACTGACTGAAGCTTTCTTT. Residues: CASSWRLTEAFF.

This clone was seen once. J is TRBJ1-1 and V is TRBV7-2, with 7 bases lining up with TRBD1. The germline CDR1 and CDR2 sequences are SGHTA and FQGNSA. The CDR3 covers 14 residues. V lost 5 bases, J lost 1 base, and 4 bases stayed unmatched. The CDR3 DNA follows: TGTGCCAGCAGCGGGGGACAGCGGAACACTGAAGCTTTCTTT. Translating it yields CASSGGQRNTEAFF.

V and J are TRBV2 and TRBJ2-5; possibly TRBD1 for D (7 bases). The CDR3 has 15 amino acids. Germline V gene sequence: CDR1 SNHLY, CDR2 FYNNEI. Trimming cost V 6 bases and J 2 bases, with 16 bases left between them. CDR3 sequence: CASRGGQPGQETQYF. The DNA for the CDR3 is TGTGCCAGCAGGGGGGGACAGCCTGGGCAAGAGACCCAGTACTTC.

The J gene is TRBJ1-5, the V gene TRBV7-9; D unresolved. CDR3 length: 12 amino acids. Trimming pared 4 bases from V and 11 bases from J, leaving 12 bases between. CDR1 is SEHNR, CDR2 FQNEAQ, per germline (reference sequence). CDR3 DNA: TGTGCCAGCAGCTCGAACTCCCAGGCCCAGCATTTT. Its translation is CASSSNSQAQHF. Combining the CDR3 with reference TRBV7-9 and TRBJ1-5 gives the whole variable domain DTGVSQNPRHKITKRGQNVTFRCDPISEHNRLYWYRQTLGQGPEFLTYFQNEAQLEKSRLLSDRFSAERPKGSFSTLEIQRTEQGDSAMYLCASSSNSQAQHFGDGTRLSIL.

CDR3 bases: TGTGCCAGCACCCGGACAGGGGGCTCGGGGGAGCTGTTTTTT. Protein: CASTRTGGSGELFF. This rearrangement joins TRBV27 to TRBJ2-2, with 11 bases lining up with TRBD1. This CDR3 comprises 14 residues. CDR1 and CDR2 (germline): MNHEY, SMNVEV (reference sequence). V lost 7 bases to trimming and J lost 8 bases; unmatched junction nucleotides: 6.

The chain links TRBV19 to TRBJ2-1, with D perhaps TRBD2 (5 bases). The CDR3 length is 13 residues. The germline V and J ends were trimmed by 6 bases and 8 bases, with 14 bases remaining between them. Germline loops: CDR1 LNHDA, CDR2 SQIVND (reference sequence). Here the CDR3 reads CASSTRGLDEQFF. CDR3 in DNA: TGTGCCAGTAGCACACGGGGTTTGGATGAGCAGTTCTTC.

This clone was counted only a few times. V usage is TRBV19 and J usage is TRBJ1-1; 8 bases fit TRBD1. The V and J ends lost 10 bases and 3 bases, in that order; junction bases with no gene match: 19. This CDR3 has 17 residues. Germline V gene lookup returns CDR1 LNHDA and CDR2 SQIVND (reference sequence). Written as DNA, the CDR3 is TGTGCCAACCCGACCGCTAGGGCAGGGGGCGAAGACACTGAAGCTTTCTTT. Translation: CANPTARAGGEDTEAFF. Full variable domain (missing parts from reference TRBV19 and TRBJ1-1): DGGITQSPKYLFRKEGQNVTLSCEQNLNHDAMYWYRQDPGQGLRLIYYSQIVNDFQKGDIAEGYSVSREKKESFPLTVTSAQKNPTAFYLCANPTARAGGEDTEAFFGQGTRLTVV.

The rearrangement links TRBV3-1 (or the pseudogene TRBV3-2) to TRBJ1-1; a weak D match, TRBD1 (6 bases). CDR3 length equals 13 residues. Deletions cut 7 bases from V and 8 bases from J, with 17 bases between. Germline V gives CDR1 LGHDT, CDR2 YNNKEL (reference sequence). Here the CDR3 reads CASTNRAGTEAFF. The CDR3 region has the DNA TGTGCCAGCACCAACAGGGCTGGGACAGAAGCTTTCTTT.

The chain employs TRBV18 and TRBJ2-5, with 13 bases fitting TRBD2. Per germline, CDR1 KGHSH and CDR2 LQKENI. J was trimmed by 5 bases and V by 0 bases; bases with no gene match: 9. The CDR3 spans 18 residues. The CDR3 loop reads CASSPPAGTSGDRETQYF. The DNA for the CDR3 is TGTGCCAGCTCACCACCGGCCGGGACTAGCGGGGACCGGGAGACCCAGTACTTC.

This clone was observed a single time. The V call is TRBV5-4, the J call TRBJ1-4; 8 bases match TRBD1. Trimming cost V 5 bases and J 2 bases; bases outside gene matches: 5. The germline gives CDR1 SGHNT, CDR2 YYREEE (reference sequence). There are 15 residues in the CDR3. The CDR3 nucleotides read TGTGCCAGCAGTTTCAGACAGGGGACTAATGAAAAACTGTTTTTT. It translates to CASSFRQGTNEKLFF. The full variable domain, completed using reference TRBV5-4 and TRBJ1-4, is ETGVTQSPTHLIKTRGQQVTLRCSSQSGHNTVSWYQQALGQGPQFIFQYYREEENGRGNFPPRFSGLQFPNYSSELNVNALELDDSALYLCASSFRQGTNEKLFFGSGTQLSVL.

This clone appeared a few times. The chain recombines TRBV7-2 with TRBJ1-5, with D perhaps TRBD1 (6 bases). Per germline, CDR1 SGHTA and CDR2 FQGNSA. Trimming left V 3 bases short and J 2 bases short, with 14 bases between. The CDR3 covers 16 residues. The CDR3 DNA is TGTGCCAGCAGCTTCTCGGGGGGCGCGGGCAATCAGCCCCAGCATTTT. Translation gives CASSFSGGAGNQPQHF.

This chain links TRBV6-5 with TRBJ2-7; D is uncertain. V lost 7 bases, J lost 3 bases, and 13 bases lay in between. In germline, CDR1 is MNHEY, CDR2 SVGAGI. This CDR3 comprises 13 residues. The CDR3 bases are TGTGCCAGCAACTTTCGGGTGAACTACGAGCAGTACTTC. Encoded protein: CASNFRVNYEQYF.